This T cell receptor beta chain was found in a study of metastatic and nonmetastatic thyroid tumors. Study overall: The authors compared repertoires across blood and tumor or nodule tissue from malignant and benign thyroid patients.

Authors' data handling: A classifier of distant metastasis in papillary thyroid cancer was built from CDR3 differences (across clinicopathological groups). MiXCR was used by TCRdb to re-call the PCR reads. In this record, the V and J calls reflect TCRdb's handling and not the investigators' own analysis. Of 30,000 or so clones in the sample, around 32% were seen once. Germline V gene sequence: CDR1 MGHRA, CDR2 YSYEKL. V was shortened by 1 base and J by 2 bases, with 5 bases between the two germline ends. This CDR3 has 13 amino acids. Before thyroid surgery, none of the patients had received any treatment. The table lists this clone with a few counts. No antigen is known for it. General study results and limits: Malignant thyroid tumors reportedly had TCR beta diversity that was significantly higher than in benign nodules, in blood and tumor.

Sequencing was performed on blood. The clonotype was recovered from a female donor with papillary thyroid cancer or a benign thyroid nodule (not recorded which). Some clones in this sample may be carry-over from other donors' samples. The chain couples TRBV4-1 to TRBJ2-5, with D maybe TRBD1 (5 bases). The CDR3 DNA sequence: TGCGCCAGCAGCCAAGGACAGCAAGAGACCCAGTACTTC. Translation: CASSQGQQETQYF.